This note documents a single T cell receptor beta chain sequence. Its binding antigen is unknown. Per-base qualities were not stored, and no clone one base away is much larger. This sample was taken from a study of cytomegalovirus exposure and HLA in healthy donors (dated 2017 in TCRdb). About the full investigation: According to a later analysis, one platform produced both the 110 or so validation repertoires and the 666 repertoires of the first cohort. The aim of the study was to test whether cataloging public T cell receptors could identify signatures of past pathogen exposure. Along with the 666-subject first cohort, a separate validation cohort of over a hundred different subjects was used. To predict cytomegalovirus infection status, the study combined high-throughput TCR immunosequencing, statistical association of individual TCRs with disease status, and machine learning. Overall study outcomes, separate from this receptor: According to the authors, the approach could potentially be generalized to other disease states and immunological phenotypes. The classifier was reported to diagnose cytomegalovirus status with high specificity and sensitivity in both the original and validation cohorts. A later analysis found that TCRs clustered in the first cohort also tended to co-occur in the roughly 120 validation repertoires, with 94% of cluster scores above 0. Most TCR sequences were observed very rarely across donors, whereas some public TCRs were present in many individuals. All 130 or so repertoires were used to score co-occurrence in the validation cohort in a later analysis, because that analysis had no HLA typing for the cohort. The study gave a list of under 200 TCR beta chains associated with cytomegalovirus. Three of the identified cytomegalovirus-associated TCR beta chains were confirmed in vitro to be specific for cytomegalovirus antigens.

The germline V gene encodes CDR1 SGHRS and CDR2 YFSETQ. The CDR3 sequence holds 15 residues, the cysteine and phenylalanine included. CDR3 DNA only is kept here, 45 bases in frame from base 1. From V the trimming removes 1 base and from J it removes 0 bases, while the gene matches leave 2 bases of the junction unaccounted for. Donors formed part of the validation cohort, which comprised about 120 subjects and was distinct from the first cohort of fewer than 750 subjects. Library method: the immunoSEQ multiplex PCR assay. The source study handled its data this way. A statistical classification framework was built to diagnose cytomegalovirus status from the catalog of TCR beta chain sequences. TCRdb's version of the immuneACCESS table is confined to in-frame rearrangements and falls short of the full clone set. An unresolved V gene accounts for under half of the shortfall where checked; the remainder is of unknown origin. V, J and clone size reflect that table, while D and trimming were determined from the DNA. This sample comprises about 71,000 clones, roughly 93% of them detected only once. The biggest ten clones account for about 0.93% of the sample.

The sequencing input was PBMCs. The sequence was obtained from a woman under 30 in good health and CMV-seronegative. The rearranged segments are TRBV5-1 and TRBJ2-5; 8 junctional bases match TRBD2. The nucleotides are TGCGCCAGCAGCTTGCGGGGGGGCAACCAAGAGACCCAGTACTTC. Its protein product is CASSLRGGNQETQYF.